The 12 T cell receptor beta chains reported below all come from one sample, sequenced in a study of glioma-infiltrating T cells after dendritic cell vaccination. This sample's time point: after dendritic cell vaccination, including at tumor progression/relapse. The data were produced by immunoSEQ multiplex PCR, yet TCRdb's version contains in-frame clones alone and is incomplete. Of 85,000 to 100,000 clones in the sample, 80% were seen once. The sample consisted of blood, taken after dendritic cell vaccination. These TCRs come from a human donor with glioblastoma.

The V and J genes are TRBV4-2 and TRBJ2-2; 10 bases agree with TRBD2. This CDR3 region has 18 residues. The germline V gene has CDR1 LGHNA and CDR2 YNFKEQ. The junction had 5 bases not matched to a gene; V was cut back by 0 bases and J by 1 base. CDR3 loop: CASSQDPAGGGNTGELFF. DNA of the CDR3: TGTGCCAGCAGCCAAGATCCAGCGGGAGGGGGGAACACCGGGGAGCTGTTTTTT.

This clone appeared a single time. CDR3 bases: TGTGCCACCCAGAGAGGACAGAGCACAGATACGCAGTATTTT. Translated: CATQRGQSTDTQYF. This rearrangement joins TRBV2 to TRBJ2-3, with D possibly being TRBD1 (6 bases). Germline V CDR1 and CDR2: SNHLY, FYNNEI. CDR3 length equals 14 residues. Deletions cut 10 bases from V and 0 bases from J, with 14 bases between.

The chain recombines TRBV28 with TRBJ1-2, with D perhaps matching TRBD1 (5 bases). The CDR3 has 18 amino acids. The germline CDR1 and CDR2 sequences are MDHEN and SYDVKM. V was clipped by 2 bases and J by 1 base, with 20 bases between them. DNA of the CDR3: TGTGCCAGCAGTTTAATCAGGGAGGCAGGACCCAGTAACTATGGCTACACCTTC. Its protein is CASSLIREAGPSNYGYTF.

In its sample, this clone was seen once. This chain connects TRBV9 to TRBJ1-5; TRBD1 matches at 7 bases. The CDR3 has 14 amino acids. The V gene end was trimmed by 4 bases and the J gene end by 6 bases; junction bases not matched to a gene: 7. Germline CDR1 and CDR2: SGDLS and YYNGEE. CDR3 nucleotide sequence: TGTGCCAGCAGCCCCCGGGCAGGGGGTCAGCCCCAGCATTTT. As protein: CASSPRAGGQPQHF.

CDR3 sequence: CASRPGTSGRAYEQFF. The CDR3 DNA is TGTGCCTCCCGCCCCGGGACTAGCGGGAGGGCCTATGAGCAGTTCTTC. This chain joins TRBV27 and TRBJ2-1; 16 bases line up with TRBD2. CDR3 length equals 16 residues. Germline loops: CDR1 MNHEY, CDR2 SMNVEV (reference sequence). V lost 11 bases, J lost 8 bases, and 12 bases stayed unmatched.

V gene TRBV5-6 combines with J gene TRBJ2-7; 11 nucleotides match TRBD1. Germline V lookup: CDR1 SGHDT, CDR2 YYEEEE. The CDR3 totals 16 residues. J lost 7 bases, V lost 0 bases, and 9 bases had no gene match. The CDR3 nucleotides are TGTGCCAGCAGCTTGGGGGGGACAGGGGGAACCTGGGAGCAGTACTTC. Its translation: CASSLGGTGGTWEQYF.

This chain connects TRBV5-1 to TRBJ2-1, with 14 positions matching TRBD2. Germline V CDR1 and CDR2: SGHRS, YFSETQ. Trimming took 3 bases from V and 5 from J; bases not matched to a gene: 7. The length of the CDR3 is 17 residues. CDR3 sequence (DNA): TGCGCCAGCAGCTCTGGACTAGCGGGGGGCCTACACAATGAGCAGTTCTTC. This translates into CASSSGLAGGLHNEQFF.

The chain links TRBV9 to TRBJ1-1; TRBD1 matches 7 bases. After removal of 4 bases from V and 4 bases from J, the junction contained 7 bases not matched to a gene. The CDR3 contains 14 residues. Germline V gives CDR1 SGDLS, CDR2 YYNGEE. The CDR3 DNA reads as TGTGCCAGCAGCCCCTCGGCAGGGGGCACTGAAGCTTTCTTT. Its protein is CASSPSAGGTEAFF.

The rearrangement joins TRBV2 to TRBJ1-1, with TRBD1 identical over 7 bases. With V trimmed by 4 bases and J by 11 bases, 4 bases remained unmatched. This CDR3 is built from 11 residues. The V gene's germline CDR1 is SNHLY and CDR2 FYNNEI. CDR3 DNA: TGTGCCAGCAGTGGGGCCAGGGGGGCTTTCTTT. It codes for CASSGARGAFF.

This clone has only a few counts. The V and J genes are TRBV27 and TRBJ2-1; D unclear. The V end was cut by 7 bases, the J end by 3 bases, with 16 bases between. Germline V lookup: CDR1 MNHEY, CDR2 SMNVEV (reference sequence). This CDR3 region has 15 residues. The CDR3 loop is CASTPSAELYNEQFF. CDR3 coding DNA: TGTGCCAGCACCCCATCCGCGGAACTCTACAATGAGCAGTTCTTC.

V usage is TRBV29-1 and J usage is TRBJ1-2; 9 bases line up with TRBD1. V dropped 6 bases and J dropped 5; count of bases not matched to a gene: 10. The CDR3 is 14 residues long. Germline V CDR1 and CDR2: SQVTM, ANQGSEA. The CDR3 sequence is CSVDAGQGRYGYTF. The CDR3 DNA reads TGCAGCGTGGACGCGGGACAGGGCCGGTATGGCTACACCTTC.

V gene TRBV28 combines with J gene TRBJ2-7; perhaps TRBD1 as D (5 bases). Trimming removed 6 bases at V and 1 base at J, with 7 bases between. Germline V lookup: CDR1 MDHEN, CDR2 SYDVKM. CDR3 length: 12 amino acids. The CDR3 DNA follows: TGTGCCAGCAGACAGGAATCCTACGAGCAGTACTTC. Protein: CASRQESYEQYF.